The 23 T cell receptor beta chains reported below all come from one sample, sequenced in a study of blood T cell repertoires in COVID-19 (dated by TCRdb to about 2020). Libraries were built with the immunoSEQ multiplex PCR assay. In its TCRdb copy, this immuneACCESS table keeps in-frame sequences only and misses some clones. Where compared with another copy, unresolved V genes explain less than half of these, and the others have no known cause. This sample lists around 130,000 clones; roughly 84% were detected once. About 1.5% of the sample comes from the top ten. Sequencing used peripheral blood. The receptors derive from a man aged 55 to 69 with acute or convalescent COVID-19.

This clone was seen a handful of times. The J gene is TRBJ2-2, the V gene TRBV5-4; D is unresolved. The CDR3 contains 15 residues. V lost 0 bases to trimming and J lost 4 bases, with 10 bases between them. CDR1 and CDR2 from the germline V gene are SGHNT and YYREEE (reference sequence). As DNA, the CDR3 is TGTGCCAGCAGCTTGGACAACCCGGGCACCGGGGAGCTGTTTTTT. This encodes CASSLDNPGTGELFF.

The V and J genes are TRBV11-2 and TRBJ2-7; possible D gene TRBD1, 5 bases. Trimming took 5 bases from V and 4 from J, leaving 15 bases between them. The CDR3 runs 14 residues. Germline V gives CDR1 SGHAT, CDR2 FQNNGV. CDR3 amino acids: CASSQPRQRYEQYF. CDR3 sequence (DNA): TGTGCCAGCAGCCAGCCGAGACAGCGATACGAGCAGTACTTC.

This clone appeared once. The chain is built from TRBV5-1 and TRBJ1-2; 8 nucleotides match TRBD1. This CDR3 contains 15 residues. Losses at the gene ends were 4 bases for V and 4 bases for J; bases not matched to a gene: 9. The V gene's germline CDR1 is SGHRS and CDR2 YFSETQ. CDR3 sequence: CASSPDRGPSYGYTF. CDR3 nucleotide sequence: TGCGCCAGCAGCCCAGACAGGGGTCCCTCCTATGGCTACACCTTC.

The chain uses TRBV7-9 and TRBJ2-1; D gene uncertain. V was cut by 3 bases and J by 5 bases, with 8 bases left in between. This CDR3 has 13 amino acids. In germline, CDR1 is SEHNR, CDR2 FQNEAQ (reference sequence). The CDR3 sequence is CASSFRGNNEQFF. The CDR3 nucleotides read TGTGCCAGCAGCTTCCGCGGAAACAATGAGCAGTTCTTC.

This clone was detected a few times. This sequence joins TRBV6-5 and TRBJ1-2, with D perhaps TRBD1 (6 bases). V was pared by 8 bases and J by 7 bases, with 23 bases between. Per germline, CDR1 MNHEY and CDR2 SVGAGI. The CDR3 loop spans 15 amino acids. Written as DNA, the CDR3 is TGTGCCAGCCGGCAAGAACAGGGTTTATTGGGTGGCTACACCTTC. Its protein is CASRQEQGLLGGYTF.

This chain connects TRBV2 to TRBJ1-4; D may be TRBD1 (5 bases). The CDR3 is 12 residues long. Germline V gene data show CDR1 as SNHLY and CDR2 as FYNNEI. V was clipped by 6 bases and J by 4 bases, with 6 bases between them. Written as DNA, the CDR3 is TGTGCCAGCAGACAGGTTAATGAAAAACTGTTTTTT. Protein product: CASRQVNEKLFF.

Notes on this clone: This clone may be a read error of a much larger clone one base away. CDR3 region: CASSTGYGYTF. The CDR3 DNA reads as TGTGCCAGCAGTACTGGCTATGGCTACACCTTC. The V and J genes are TRBV25-1 and TRBJ1-2; D unresolved. This CDR3 contains 11 residues. The germline CDR1 and CDR2 sequences are MGHDK and SYGVNS. With 5 bases removed from V and 4 bases from J, the gap between germline ends came to 5 bases.

This chain links TRBV5-1 with TRBJ2-4; D unclear. This CDR3 contains 14 residues. The germline V gene encodes CDR1 SGHRS and CDR2 YFSETQ. Trimming stripped 3 bases from V and 0 bases from J, with 7 bases between. CDR3 in amino acids: CASSSGLAKNIQYF. The DNA of the CDR3 is TGCGCCAGCAGCTCGGGTTTAGCCAAAAACATTCAGTACTTC.

This clone occurred a few times. The genes are TRBV21-1 and TRBJ1-6; the tabulated D call, TRBD1, remains unverified against the DNA. TRBV21-1 corresponds to a pseudogene. The CDR3 spans 16 residues. The CDR3 reads CASSKGPGQGNSPLHF. The CDR3 nucleotides are TGTGCCAGCAGCAAGGGTCCGGGACAGGGGAATTCACCCCTCCACTTT.

The gene calls are TRBV4-1 and TRBJ2-7; D unclear. This CDR3 spans 14 amino acids. V was cut by 2 bases and J by 0 bases, with 8 bases left in between. CDR1 is MGHRA, CDR2 YSYEKL, per germline. The CDR3 DNA is TGCGCCAGCAGCCAACAGGAAAGCTCCTACGAGCAGTACTTC. Translating it yields CASSQQESSYEQYF.

The rearrangement links TRBV11-2 to TRBJ1-1, with D maybe TRBD1 (6 bases). This CDR3 has 15 residues. Germline CDR1 is SGHAT and CDR2 is FQNNGV. Deletions cut 1 base from V and 1 base from J, with 10 bases between. CDR3 DNA: TGTGCCAGCAGCTTAGGCCACAGGGAGAACACTGAAGCTTTCTTT. Amino acid sequence: CASSLGHRENTEAFF.

The chain links TRBV5-1 to TRBJ1-1; D possibly corresponds to TRBD1 (6 bases). Trimming removed 0 bases from V and 1 base from J, with 16 bases in between. CDR3 size: 17 residues. Germline loops: CDR1 SGHRS, CDR2 YFSETQ. The CDR3, as DNA: TGCGCCAGCAGCTTGGTTCCTCAGGGGAGTGGGAACACTGAAGCTTTCTTT. Protein sequence: CASSLVPQGSGNTEAFF.

The chain uses TRBV27 and TRBJ1-2; D is possibly TRBD1 (5 bases). Germline values: CDR1 MNHEY, CDR2 SMNVEV (reference sequence). The CDR3 totals 16 residues. Trimming pared 7 bases from V and 4 bases from J, leaving 22 bases between. CDR3 nucleotides: TGTGCCAGCACCACGGGGGGTCAGGGCGGTGGCTATGGCTACACCTTC. Protein: CASTTGGQGGGYGYTF.

This chain links TRBV6-5 with TRBJ1-1, with 7 positions matching TRBD1. The germline V gene has CDR1 MNHEY and CDR2 SVGAGI. Trimming took 4 bases from V and 0 from J; bases not matched to a gene: 5. This CDR3 region has 15 residues. CDR3 loop: CASSSPGQMNTEAFF. CDR3 in DNA: TGTGCCAGCAGTTCCCCGGGACAGATGAACACTGAAGCTTTCTTT.

V is TRBV6-5 and J is TRBJ2-3, with a weak D call TRBD1 (5 bases). V dropped 6 bases and J dropped 3 bases, with 10 bases sitting between them. There are 13 residues in the CDR3. Per the germline V gene, CDR1 is MNHEY and CDR2 is SVGAGI. Written as DNA, the CDR3 is TGTGCCAGCAGACCTGACAGAACAGATACGCAGTATTTT. It translates to CASRPDRTDTQYF.

This CDR3 is CAWRLAGAVMHWGNTIYF. CDR3 DNA sequence: TGTGCCTGGAGGCTGGCAGGGGCGGTTATGCATTGGGGGAACACCATATATTTT. This chain joins TRBV30 and TRBJ1-3, with D possibly TRBD1 on 6 matching bases. Trimming removed 3 bases at V and 7 bases at J, with 28 bases between. Germline loops: CDR1 GTSNPN, CDR2 SVGIG (reference sequence). The CDR3 totals 18 residues.

This clone showed up just once. In DNA, the CDR3 is TGTGCCAGCTCCTTCACAGATACGCAGTATTTT. The encoded protein is CASSFTDTQYF. The chain recombines TRBV12-3 or TRBV12-4 with TRBJ2-3; D is unresolved. The CDR3 has 11 amino acids. V was cut by 8 bases and J by 2 bases, with 5 bases left in between.

The chain joins TRBV5-8 to TRBJ2-1, with 8 positions matching TRBD2. V trimming: 0 bases; J trimming: 3 bases; junction bases outside the gene matches: 5. CDR1 and CDR2 from the germline V gene are SGHTS and YDEGEE. The CDR3 is made up of 16 amino acids. CDR3 sequence: CASSLGVAGGYNEQFF. In DNA, the CDR3 is TGTGCCAGCAGCTTGGGCGTGGCGGGGGGCTACAATGAGCAGTTCTTC.

This clone was found once. The rearrangement uses TRBV6-5 and TRBJ2-7, with TRBD1 identical over 9 bases. Germline assignment: CDR1 MNHEY and CDR2 SVGAGI. V shed 7 bases and J 0 bases; nucleotides not matched to a gene: 4. The CDR3 is 14 amino acids. In DNA, the CDR3 is TGTGCCAGCACCCCGGACAGGGGCTCCTACGAGCAGTACTTC. Protein: CASTPDRGSYEQYF.

This chain connects TRBV11-2 to TRBJ1-4; 11 nucleotides match TRBD1. The V and J ends lost 1 base and 4 bases, in that order; junction bases with no gene match: 8. This CDR3 comprises 18 residues. Germline lookup yields CDR1 SGHAT and CDR2 FQNNGV. The CDR3: CASSLGPGTGGFNEKLFF. The CDR3 DNA is TGTGCCAGCAGCTTAGGCCCCGGGACAGGGGGATTTAATGAAAAACTGTTTTTT.

The V gene is TRBV5-1, the J gene TRBJ1-1; a weak D match, TRBD1 (5 bases). CDR3 length: 13 amino acids. Germline values: CDR1 SGHRS, CDR2 YFSETQ. Trimming took off 5 bases at V and 4 bases at J, with 12 bases between the two ends. In DNA form, the CDR3 reads TGCGCCAGCAGGAGCAGGGTGGGCACTGAAGCTTTCTTT. Protein sequence: CASRSRVGTEAFF.

V usage is TRBV10-2 and J usage is TRBJ1-5, with a possible D match to TRBD1 (5 bases). Trimming pared 4 bases from V and 7 bases from J, leaving 14 bases between. Germline V CDR1 and CDR2: WSHSY, SAAADI. This CDR3 spans 14 amino acids. The CDR3 region is CASSVEGAGQPQHF. As DNA, the CDR3 is TGCGCCAGCAGTGTGGAAGGGGCCGGCCAGCCCCAGCATTTT.

This chain joins TRBV28 and TRBJ1-5, with D unclear. Germline assignment: CDR1 MDHEN and CDR2 SYDVKM. V was trimmed by 4 bases and J by 0 bases, leaving 16 bases between them. The CDR3 has 17 amino acids. CDR3 loop: CASSSSEISYSNQPQHF. In DNA form, the CDR3 reads TGTGCCAGCAGTTCCTCCGAGATATCGTATAGCAATCAGCCCCAGCATTTT.